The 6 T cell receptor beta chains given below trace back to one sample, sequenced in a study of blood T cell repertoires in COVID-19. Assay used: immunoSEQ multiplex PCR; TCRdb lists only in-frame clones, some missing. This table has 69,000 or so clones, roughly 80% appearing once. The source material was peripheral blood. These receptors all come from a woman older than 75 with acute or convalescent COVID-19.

The DNA for the CDR3 is TGTGCCAGCAGCCTTGGGACTAGCGGGGGCCCACGCACCGGGGAGCTGTTTTTT. Residues: CASSLGTSGGPRTGELFF. The gene calls are TRBV5-4 and TRBJ2-2, with 14 positions matching TRBD2. V was pared by 4 bases and J by 4 bases, with 9 bases of the junction left unmatched. CDR1 is SGHNT, CDR2 YYREEE, per germline (reference sequence). The CDR3 has 18 residues.

In nucleotides, the CDR3 is TGTGCCAGCAGCTTGGGCGGGAGGGGAATCAATGGCTACACCTTC. Protein: CASSLGGRGINGYTF. The V call is TRBV7-9, the J call TRBJ1-2; possibly TRBD1 for D (5 bases). The CDR3 is 15 amino acids. The germline V gene has CDR1 SEHNR and CDR2 FQNEAQ (reference sequence). V shed 3 bases and J shed 6 bases, with 17 bases lying between them. The whole variable domain, remainder taken from reference TRBV7-9 and TRBJ1-2, is DTGVSQNPRHKITKRGQNVTFRCDPISEHNRLYWYRQTLGQGPEFLTYFQNEAQLEKSRLLSDRFSAERPKGSFSTLEIQRTEQGDSAMYLCASSLGGRGINGYTFGSGTRLTVV.

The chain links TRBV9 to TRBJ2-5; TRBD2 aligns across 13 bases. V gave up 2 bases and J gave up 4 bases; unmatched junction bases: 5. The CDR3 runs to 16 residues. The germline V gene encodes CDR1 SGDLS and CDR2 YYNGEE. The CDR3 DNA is TGTGCCAGCAGCGTGGGACTAGCGGGGACGCGAGAGACCCAGTACTTC. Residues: CASSVGLAGTRETQYF.

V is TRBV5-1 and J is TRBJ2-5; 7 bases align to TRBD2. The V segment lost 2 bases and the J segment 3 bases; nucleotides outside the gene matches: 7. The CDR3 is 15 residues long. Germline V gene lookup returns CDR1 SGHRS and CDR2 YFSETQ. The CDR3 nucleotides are TGCGCCAGCAGCTTCCTGGGACTATTAGAAGAGACCCAGTACTTC. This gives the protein CASSFLGLLEETQYF.

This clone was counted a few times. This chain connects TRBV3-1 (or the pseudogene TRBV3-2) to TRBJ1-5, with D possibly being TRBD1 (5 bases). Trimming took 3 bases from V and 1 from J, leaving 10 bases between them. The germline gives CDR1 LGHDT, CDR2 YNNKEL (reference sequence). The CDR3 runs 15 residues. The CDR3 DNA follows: TGTGCCAGCAGCCAGGGGGGAAAGAGCAATCAGCCCCAGCATTTT. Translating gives CASSQGGKSNQPQHF.

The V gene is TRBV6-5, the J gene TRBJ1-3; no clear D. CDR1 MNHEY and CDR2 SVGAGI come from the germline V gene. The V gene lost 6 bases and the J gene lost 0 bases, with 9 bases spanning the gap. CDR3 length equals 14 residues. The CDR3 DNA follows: TGTGCCAGCAGAATGGAGAGCTCTGGAAACACCATATATTTT. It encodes CASRMESSGNTIYF.